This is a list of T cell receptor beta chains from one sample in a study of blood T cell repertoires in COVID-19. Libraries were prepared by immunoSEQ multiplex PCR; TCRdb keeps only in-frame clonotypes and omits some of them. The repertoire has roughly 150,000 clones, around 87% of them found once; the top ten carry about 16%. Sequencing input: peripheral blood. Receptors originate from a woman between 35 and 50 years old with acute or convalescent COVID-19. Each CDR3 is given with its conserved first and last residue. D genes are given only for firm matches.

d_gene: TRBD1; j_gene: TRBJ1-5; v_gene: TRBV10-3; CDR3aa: CAISRQGGNQPQHF
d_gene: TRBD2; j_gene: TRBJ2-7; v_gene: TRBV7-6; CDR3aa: CASSLRTSGTYEQYF
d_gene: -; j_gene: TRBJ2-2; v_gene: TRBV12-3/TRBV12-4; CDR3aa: CASSPRDTGELFF
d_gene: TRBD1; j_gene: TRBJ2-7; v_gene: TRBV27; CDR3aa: CASSLTTTGALYEQYF
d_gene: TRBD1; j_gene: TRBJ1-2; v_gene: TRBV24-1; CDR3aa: CATSDSWTGPSGYTF
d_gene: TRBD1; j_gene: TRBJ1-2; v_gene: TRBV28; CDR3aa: CASSLPDGQGAHGYTF
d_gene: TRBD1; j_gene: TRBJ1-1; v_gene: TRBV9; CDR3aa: CASSVGDRELNTEAFF
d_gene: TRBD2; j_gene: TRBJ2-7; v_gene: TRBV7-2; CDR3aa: CASTQLAGNTYEQYF
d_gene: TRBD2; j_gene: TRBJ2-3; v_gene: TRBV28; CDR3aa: CASSLFIGTNTDTQYF
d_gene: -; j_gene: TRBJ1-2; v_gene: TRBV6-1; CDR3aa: CASSEGGYGYTF
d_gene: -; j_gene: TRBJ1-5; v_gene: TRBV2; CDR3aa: CASSESGNSNQPQHF
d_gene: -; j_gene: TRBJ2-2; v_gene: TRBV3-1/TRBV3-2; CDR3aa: CASRSTGTGELFF
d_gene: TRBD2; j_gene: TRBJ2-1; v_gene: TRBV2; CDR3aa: CASTLGGLAGAVNEQFF
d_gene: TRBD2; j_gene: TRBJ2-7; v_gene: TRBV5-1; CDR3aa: CASSLQTSGIDYEQYF
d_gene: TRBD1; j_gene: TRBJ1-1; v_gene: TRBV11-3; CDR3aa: CASSLVPPWGRGPTEAFF
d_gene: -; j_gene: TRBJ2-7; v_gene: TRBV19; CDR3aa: CASRDTTNEQYF
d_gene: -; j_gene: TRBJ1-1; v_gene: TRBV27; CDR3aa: CASSRAGSTEAFF
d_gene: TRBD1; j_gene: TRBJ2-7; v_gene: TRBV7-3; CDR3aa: CASRTGGYEQYF
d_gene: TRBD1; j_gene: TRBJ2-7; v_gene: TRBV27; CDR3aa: CASSTRQGIHEQYF
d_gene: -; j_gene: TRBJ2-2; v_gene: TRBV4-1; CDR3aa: CASSRETRPANTGELFF
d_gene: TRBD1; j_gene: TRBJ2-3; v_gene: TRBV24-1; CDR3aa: CATSDSGQGVPDTQYF
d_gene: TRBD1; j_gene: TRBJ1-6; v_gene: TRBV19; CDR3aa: CASSRTTGGNSPLHF
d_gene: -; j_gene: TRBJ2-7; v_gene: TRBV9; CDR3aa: CASSVSLTDEQYF
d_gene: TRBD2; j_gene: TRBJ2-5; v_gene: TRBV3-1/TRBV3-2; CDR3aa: CASSRREVETQYF
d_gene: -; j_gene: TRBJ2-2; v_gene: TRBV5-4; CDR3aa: CASSSPFLRDTGELFF
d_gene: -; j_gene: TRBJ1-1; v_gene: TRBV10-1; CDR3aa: CASSDAGLNTEAFF
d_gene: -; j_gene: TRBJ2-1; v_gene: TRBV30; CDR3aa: CAWSLTGSSYNEQFF
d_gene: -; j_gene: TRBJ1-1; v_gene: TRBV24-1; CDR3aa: CATKGEMNTEAFF
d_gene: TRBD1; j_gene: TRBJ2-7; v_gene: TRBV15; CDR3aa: CATSKDRGRNEQYF
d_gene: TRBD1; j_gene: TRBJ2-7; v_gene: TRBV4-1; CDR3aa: CASSQGRKDRVTGRLYEQYF
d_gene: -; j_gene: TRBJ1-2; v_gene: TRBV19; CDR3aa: CATTTGISSNYGYTF
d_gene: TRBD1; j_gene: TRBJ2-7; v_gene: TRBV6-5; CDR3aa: CASTPPTGLYEQYF
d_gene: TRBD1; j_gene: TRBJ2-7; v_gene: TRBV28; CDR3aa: CASSRGDRGTYEQYF
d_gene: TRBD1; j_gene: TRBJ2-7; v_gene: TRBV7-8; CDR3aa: CASSLARAGGTYEQYF
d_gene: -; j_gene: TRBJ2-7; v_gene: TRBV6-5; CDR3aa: CASSYSTWGVGEQYF
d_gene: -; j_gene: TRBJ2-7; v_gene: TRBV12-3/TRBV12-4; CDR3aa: CASSFGTSYEQYF
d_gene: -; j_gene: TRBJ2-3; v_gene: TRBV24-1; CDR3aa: CATSDLRGRTDTQYF
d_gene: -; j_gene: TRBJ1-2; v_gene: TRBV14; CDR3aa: CASSQGDSANYGYTF
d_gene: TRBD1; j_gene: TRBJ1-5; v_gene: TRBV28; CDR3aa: CASSLSRGDNQPQHF
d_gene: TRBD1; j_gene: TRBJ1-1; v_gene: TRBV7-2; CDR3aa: CASSFTGVTEAFF
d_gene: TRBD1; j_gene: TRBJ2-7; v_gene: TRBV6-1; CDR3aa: CASRDDRVSYEQYF
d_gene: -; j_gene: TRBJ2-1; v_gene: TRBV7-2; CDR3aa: CASSLASSYNEQFF
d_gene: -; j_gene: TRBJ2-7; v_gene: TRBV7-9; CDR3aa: CASSQLGSYEQYF
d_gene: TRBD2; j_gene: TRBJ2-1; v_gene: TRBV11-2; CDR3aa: CASSLGGLAGYNEQFF
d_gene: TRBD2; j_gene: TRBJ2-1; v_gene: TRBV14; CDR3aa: CASSQDLTSGRYYNEQFF
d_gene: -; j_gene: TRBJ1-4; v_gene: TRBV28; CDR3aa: CASSSHTVGGEKLFF
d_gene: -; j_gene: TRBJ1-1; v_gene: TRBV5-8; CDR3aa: CASSLLMVMNTEAFF
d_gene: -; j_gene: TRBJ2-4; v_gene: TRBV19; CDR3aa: CASSPMITRRNIQYF
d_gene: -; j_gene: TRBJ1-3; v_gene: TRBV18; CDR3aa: CASSQSTDYGNTIYF
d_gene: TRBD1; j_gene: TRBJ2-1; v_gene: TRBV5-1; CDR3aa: CASSLSGQGRYNEQFF
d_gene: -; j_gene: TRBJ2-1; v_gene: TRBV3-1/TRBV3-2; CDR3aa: CASSQDEIAYNEQFF
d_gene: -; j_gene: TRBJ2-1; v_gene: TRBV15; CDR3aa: CATSNGERDNEQFF
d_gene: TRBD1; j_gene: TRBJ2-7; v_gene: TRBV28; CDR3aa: CASIGSGTGTLEQYF
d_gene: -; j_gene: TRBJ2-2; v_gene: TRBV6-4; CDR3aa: CASSEIRGNGELFF
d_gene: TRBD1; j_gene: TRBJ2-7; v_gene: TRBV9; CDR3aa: CASSVGWARTGGHEQYF
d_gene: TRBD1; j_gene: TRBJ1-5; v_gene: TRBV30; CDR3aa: CAWSAGQPPRPQHF
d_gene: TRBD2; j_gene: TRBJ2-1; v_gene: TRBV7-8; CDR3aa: CASSQTGTSGGDDEQFF
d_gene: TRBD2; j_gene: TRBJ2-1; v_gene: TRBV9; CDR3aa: CASSAGTSRYNEQFF
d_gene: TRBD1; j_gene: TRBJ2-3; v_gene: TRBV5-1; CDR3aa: CASSYLQGRRTDTQYF
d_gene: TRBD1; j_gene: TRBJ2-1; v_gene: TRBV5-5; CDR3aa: CASSLVGGSFAWFF